Shown below are 21 T cell receptor beta chains from a single sample sequenced in a study of blood T cell repertoires in COVID-19. Generated by immunoSEQ multiplex PCR, the TCRdb table keeps only in-frame clones and is missing some. The sample carries around 120,000 clones, 80% to 90% recorded once. Sequencing input: peripheral blood. The receptors derive from a woman in her 70s with acute or convalescent COVID-19.

The chain couples TRBV30 to TRBJ1-3; no clear D. The length of the CDR3 is 16 residues. CDR1 is GTSNPN and CDR2 is SVGIG in the germline V gene (reference sequence). V shed 1 base and J shed 0 bases, with 13 bases lying between them. CDR3 DNA sequence: TGTGCCTGGAGTGATACGACTGCCAACTCTGGAAACACCATATATTTT. It encodes CAWSDTTANSGNTIYF.

The chain uses TRBV24-1 and TRBJ1-2; D gene unclear. Germline CDR1 is KGHDR and CDR2 is SFDVKD. V dropped 4 bases and J dropped 2 bases, with 16 bases sitting between them. The CDR3 runs to 16 residues. Here the CDR3 DNA reads TGTGCCACCAGTGACCCCCACGAGGAGACCAACTATGGCTACACCTTC. It encodes CATSDPHEETNYGYTF.

This clone was observed once. This chain joins TRBV27 and TRBJ2-3; D gene ambiguous. The V and J ends lost 2 bases and 6 bases respectively, with 12 bases between them. The CDR3 is 14 amino acids. From germline, CDR1 is MNHEY and CDR2 SMNVEV (reference sequence). CDR3 DNA: TGTGCCAGCAGTTTAACGGTCGGGTCGGATACGCAGTATTTT. This gives the protein CASSLTVGSDTQYF.

V usage is TRBV3-1 (or the pseudogene TRBV3-2) and J usage is TRBJ2-7; D is perhaps TRBD2 (5 bases). The germline V and J ends were trimmed by 6 bases and 1 base, with 10 bases remaining between them. Looked up from germline, CDR1 is LGHDT and CDR2 is YNNKEL (reference sequence). The CDR3 runs to 13 residues. In DNA, the CDR3 is TGTGCCAGCAGGAGGGCTGCTTCCTACGAGCAGTACTTC. It yields the protein CASRRAASYEQYF.

V gene TRBV19 combines with J gene TRBJ2-1; TRBD2 aligns across 9 bases. There are 16 residues in the CDR3. Germline CDR1 is LNHDA and CDR2 is SQIVND (reference sequence). V shed 5 bases and J 2 bases; nucleotides not matched to a gene: 7. CDR3 DNA: TGTGCCAGTAGTTTGGGACTAGCAGAGGCCTACAATGAGCAGTTCTTC. Amino acids: CASSLGLAEAYNEQFF.

The J gene is TRBJ2-3, the V gene TRBV5-1; D is uncertain. The CDR3 is 15 residues long. V was shortened by 0 bases and J by 4 bases, with 12 bases between the two germline ends. The germline gives CDR1 SGHRS, CDR2 YFSETQ. The chain's CDR3 is CASSLGLGISDTQYF. The DNA of the CDR3 is TGCGCCAGCAGCTTGGGGCTAGGAATTTCAGATACGCAGTATTTT.

This rearrangement joins TRBV18 to TRBJ1-2, with D maybe TRBD1 (5 bases). Germline V gene data show CDR1 as KGHSH and CDR2 as LQKENI. The V end was cut by 5 bases, the J end by 0 bases, with 10 bases between. CDR3 length: 14 residues. CDR3 in amino acids: CASSSQTANYGYTF. The CDR3, as DNA: TGTGCCAGCTCATCCCAGACAGCTAACTATGGCTACACCTTC.

This rearrangement joins TRBV18 to TRBJ1-1; 7 nucleotides match TRBD1. With V trimmed by 6 bases and J by 6 bases, 4 bases remained unmatched. This CDR3 has 12 residues. CDR1 is KGHSH and CDR2 is LQKENI in the germline V gene. The CDR3 loop is CASSYRGPEAFF. The CDR3 DNA sequence: TGTGCCAGCTCGTACAGGGGACCTGAAGCTTTCTTT.

The V gene is TRBV10-3, the J gene TRBJ2-7, with no clear D. Germline values: CDR1 ENHRY, CDR2 SYGVKD. This CDR3 is 11 amino acids long. V lost 2 bases to trimming and J lost 5 bases, with 4 bases between them. The CDR3 DNA reads TGTGCCATCAGTGAGGGCAACGAGCAGTACTTC. It codes for CAISEGNEQYF.

The chain has TRBV11-3 and TRBJ2-3, with 8 bases aligning to TRBD1. Germline assignment: CDR1 SGHNT and CDR2 YENEEA. The CDR3 contains 17 residues. V lost 1 base and J lost 2; bases outside the gene matches: 8. The CDR3 sequence is CASSLGAGQGPTDTQYF. For the CDR3, the DNA is TGTGCCAGCAGCTTAGGGGCCGGACAGGGCCCCACAGATACGCAGTATTTT.

The chain links TRBV5-1 to TRBJ2-5, with D unclear. The V gene's germline CDR1 is SGHRS and CDR2 YFSETQ. The CDR3 loop spans 14 amino acids. V was shortened by 4 bases and J by 5 bases, with 15 bases between the two germline ends. In nucleotides, the CDR3 is TGCGCCAGCAGCACCGGTGTTGTCCGGGAGACCCAGTACTTC. Translation gives CASSTGVVRETQYF.

This clone was counted a few times. V is TRBV19 and J is TRBJ2-7, with TRBD2 as a possible D gene (7 bases). Germline V gene sequence: CDR1 LNHDA, CDR2 SQIVND (reference sequence). Trimming shortened V by 4 bases and J by 5 bases, and 12 bases separated the two germline ends. This CDR3 contains 13 residues. The CDR3 nucleotides are TGTGCCAGTAGTAGCGGGGGCAGTCACGAGCAGTACTTC. Translated: CASSSGGSHEQYF.

This sequence joins TRBV30 and TRBJ1-1, with no clear D. The CDR3 spans 12 residues. V lost 3 bases and J 6 bases, leaving 11 bases between the germline ends. Germline CDR1 is GTSNPN and CDR2 is SVGIG (reference sequence). CDR3 in amino acids: CAWSRDIPEAFF. In nucleotides, the CDR3 is TGTGCCTGGAGCCGGGATATCCCTGAAGCTTTCTTT. The full variable domain, in which reference TRBV30 and TRBJ1-1 provide the parts outside the CDR3, is SQTIHQWPATLVQPVGSPLSLECTVEGTSNPNLYWYRQAAGRGLQLLFYSVGIGQISSEVPQNLSASRPQDRQFILSSKKLLLSDSGFYLCAWSRDIPEAFFGQGTRLTVV.

This chain joins TRBV2 and TRBJ1-5; D might be TRBD1 (6 bases). The length of the CDR3 is 13 residues. Trimming stripped 3 bases from V and 7 bases from J, with 10 bases between. Germline CDR1 is SNHLY and CDR2 is FYNNEI. The CDR3 nucleotides read TGTGCCAGCAGTGACTTAGGGGGACAGCCCCAGCATTTT. As protein: CASSDLGGQPQHF.

The rearrangement uses TRBV7-9 and TRBJ2-2; 7 positions agree with TRBD1. Unmatched junction bases numbered 6, after V lost 0 bases and J lost 2 bases. This CDR3 spans 17 amino acids. Germline V gene lookup returns CDR1 SEHNR and CDR2 FQNEAQ (reference sequence). The chain's CDR3 is CASSLARGGRNTGELFF. CDR3 coding DNA: TGTGCCAGCAGCTTAGCGCGAGGGGGCCGCAACACCGGGGAGCTGTTTTTT.

This clone was picked up a small number of times. The gene calls are TRBV6-5 and TRBJ1-5, with TRBD1 matching 11 bases. CDR3 length: 15 amino acids. V lost 6 bases to trimming and J lost 6 bases; unmatched junction nucleotides: 7. Germline V gene data show CDR1 as MNHEY and CDR2 as SVGAGI. Written as DNA, the CDR3 is TGTGCCAGCAGCTCTGGACAGGGGGCAAGTCAGCCCCAGCATTTT. It is translated as CASSSGQGASQPQHF.

This chain uses TRBV2 with TRBJ1-2; TRBD1 might be the D (5 bases). CDR3 length: 15 residues. The germline CDR1 and CDR2 sequences are SNHLY and FYNNEI. V shed 6 bases and J shed 4 bases, with 18 bases lying between them. The CDR3 bases are TGTGCCAGCAGGAGGCCACCAACAGGCTCCTATGGCTACACCTTC. As protein: CASRRPPTGSYGYTF.

This clone was observed at least ten times. The gene calls are TRBV28 and TRBJ1-1; 7 bases fit TRBD1. This CDR3 has 19 residues. V dropped 5 bases and J dropped 2; count of bases not matched to a gene: 20. Per the germline V gene, CDR1 is MDHEN and CDR2 is SYDVKM. CDR3 sequence (DNA): TGTGCCAGCAGTCCGTACGCCGGACAGGTCGGTGGGGTAAACACTGAAGCTTTCTTT. Encoded protein: CASSPYAGQVGGVNTEAFF.

This clone occurred once. This sequence joins TRBV28 and TRBJ2-1, with 9 bases aligning to TRBD1. Germline V lookup: CDR1 MDHEN, CDR2 SYDVKM. V was pared by 4 bases and J by 5 bases, with 6 bases of the junction left unmatched. The CDR3 contains 15 residues. The chain's CDR3 is CASSSSGTGNNEQFF. Written as DNA, the CDR3 is TGTGCCAGCAGTTCATCCGGGACAGGGAACAATGAGCAGTTCTTC.

The gene calls are TRBV7-9 and TRBJ2-3, with D maybe TRBD2 (6 bases). CDR3 length: 16 amino acids. Germline V lookup: CDR1 SEHNR, CDR2 FQNEAQ (reference sequence). Between the trimmed V and J ends, which lost 4 bases and 4 bases, there was a span of 18 bases. CDR3: CASSSRVGGLADTQYF. CDR3 sequence (DNA): TGTGCCAGCAGCTCCCGGGTGGGGGGTTTGGCAGATACGCAGTATTTT. Complete variable domain (other parts from reference TRBV7-9 and TRBJ2-3): DTGVSQNPRHKITKRGQNVTFRCDPISEHNRLYWYRQTLGQGPEFLTYFQNEAQLEKSRLLSDRFSAERPKGSFSTLEIQRTEQGDSAMYLCASSSRVGGLADTQYFGPGTRLTVL.

This chain links TRBV7-2 with TRBJ2-7; D is perhaps TRBD1 (6 bases). The germline V gene has CDR1 SGHTA and CDR2 FQGNSA. The CDR3 covers 15 residues. Trimming stripped 5 bases from V and 2 bases from J, with 16 bases between. For the CDR3, the DNA is TGTGCCAGCAGCCCTTCGACAGGAGTAACCTACGAGCAGTACTTC. Protein sequence: CASSPSTGVTYEQYF.